The 28 T cell receptor beta chains reported below all come from one sample, sequenced in a study of blood T cell repertoires in COVID-19. Sequencing used immunoSEQ multiplex PCR; TCRdb keeps in-frame clones, though not all of them. The table records around 250,000 clones, 86% of them present only once. Specimen: PBMCs or T cells enriched from blood (not recorded which). These receptors were taken from a man aged 18 to 30 who had recovered from COVID-19.

In its sample, this clone was seen once. The chain uses TRBV30 and TRBJ1-6, with 7 bases that match TRBD1. Unmatched junction bases numbered 7, after V lost 2 bases and J lost 3 bases. Germline V gene data show CDR1 as GTSNPN and CDR2 as SVGIG (reference sequence). This CDR3 region has 16 residues. CDR3 coding DNA: TGTGCCTGGAGTAGAGAGGGGGCAAACTATAATTCACCCCTCCACTTT. It yields the protein CAWSREGANYNSPLHF.

The chain employs TRBV10-3 and TRBJ2-7; TRBD2 matches at 11 bases. V shed 10 bases and J 4 bases; nucleotides not matched to a gene: 15. Per germline, CDR1 ENHRY and CDR2 SYGVKD. CDR3 size: 16 residues. The CDR3 nucleotides are TGTGCCACCACTCCCACGACTAGCGGGAAAAGGTACGAGCAGTACTTC. This encodes CATTPTTSGKRYEQYF.

The chain combines TRBV10-3 with TRBJ1-6; 8 bases map to TRBD1. CDR3 length: 15 amino acids. Looked up from germline, CDR1 is ENHRY and CDR2 is SYGVKD. V lost 3 bases and J lost 7; bases outside the gene matches: 5. The CDR3 sequence: CAISERQGSNSPLHF. As DNA, the CDR3 is TGTGCCATCAGTGAACGACAGGGGAGCAATTCACCCCTCCACTTT.

The chain has TRBV12-3 or TRBV12-4 and TRBJ1-1, with TRBD1 as a possible D gene (5 bases). V lost 2 bases and J lost 7, with 11 bases in between. This CDR3 is built from 13 residues. The DNA for the CDR3 is TGTGCCAGCAGTTTATTTGCCCAGGGTGAAGCTTTCTTT. Translating gives CASSLFAQGEAFF.

This chain uses TRBV12-5 with TRBJ1-1; D perhaps matches TRBD1 (6 bases). Trimming took 9 bases from V and 0 from J, leaving 11 bases between them. Germline V gene lookup returns CDR1 LGHNT and CDR2 FRNRAP. The CDR3 is 13 amino acids. CDR3 sequence: CASRQVLNTEAFF. Written as DNA, the CDR3 is TGTGCTAGCAGACAGGTACTGAACACTGAAGCTTTCTTT.

This clone occurred once. The chain employs TRBV2 and TRBJ1-6; 9 bases agree with TRBD1. CDR1 is SNHLY and CDR2 is FYNNEI in the germline V gene. With V trimmed by 3 bases and J by 6 bases, 9 bases remained unmatched. The CDR3 is 17 amino acids. The CDR3 is CASSDYGGTGSNSPLHF. CDR3 in DNA: TGTGCCAGCAGTGATTATGGGGGGACAGGGTCTAATTCACCCCTCCACTTT.

The V call is TRBV7-8, the J call TRBJ2-1, with 7 positions matching TRBD1. The CDR3 loop spans 13 amino acids. V shed 1 base and J 9 bases; nucleotides not matched to a gene: 3. Germline CDR1 and CDR2: SGHVS and FQNEAQ. CDR3 residues: CASSLVYRGEQFF. The CDR3 bases are TGTGCCAGCAGCTTAGTTTACAGGGGTGAGCAGTTCTTC.

The genes are TRBV2 and TRBJ1-5; TRBD1 is a possible D gene (5 bases). CDR3 size: 14 residues. CDR1 SNHLY and CDR2 FYNNEI come from the germline V gene. Trimming removed 2 bases at V and 4 bases at J, with 9 bases between. In DNA form, the CDR3 reads TGTGCCAGCAGTGAAAGGGACTGGAATCAGCCCCAGCATTTT. Translating gives CASSERDWNQPQHF.

The DNA for the CDR3 is TGTGCCAGCAGCCCAGACAGTAATTCACCCCTCCACTTT. This translates into CASSPDSNSPLHF. The chain has TRBV7-2 and TRBJ1-6, with D possibly being TRBD1 (5 bases). Germline lookup yields CDR1 SGHTA and CDR2 FQGNSA. V dropped 5 bases and J dropped 6 bases, with 8 bases sitting between them. The CDR3 is 13 residues long.

The V call is TRBV29-1, the J call TRBJ1-5; 10 bases are shared with TRBD1. With V trimmed by 7 bases and J by 2 bases, 5 bases remained unmatched. The CDR3 runs to 14 residues. The germline V gene encodes CDR1 SQVTM and CDR2 ANQGSEA. The CDR3 loop is CSAGTGVGNQPQHF. The CDR3 DNA reads TGCAGCGCCGGGACAGGGGTGGGCAATCAGCCCCAGCATTTT.

The rearrangement links TRBV4-1 to TRBJ2-3; tentative D call: TRBD1 (5 bases). Trimming stripped 6 bases from V and 4 bases from J, with 14 bases between. Germline-derived CDR1 and CDR2 are MGHRA and YSYEKL. The CDR3 length is 14 residues. The chain's CDR3 is CASSLGRVSDTQYF. For the CDR3, the DNA is TGCGCCAGCAGTCTGGGCAGGGTGTCAGATACGCAGTATTTT.

The CDR3 region has the DNA TGTGCCAGCAGTTACGGTAGGGGGCGAGAGACCCAGTACTTC. Its translation: CASSYGRGRETQYF. The gene calls are TRBV6-5 and TRBJ2-5; 7 positions agree with TRBD1. The CDR3 has 14 amino acids. V dropped 2 bases and J dropped 4; count of bases not matched to a gene: 4. CDR1 and CDR2 from the germline V gene are MNHEY and SVGAGI.

The chain joins TRBV15 to TRBJ1-1; D uncertain. Germline V gives CDR1 LNHNV, CDR2 YYDKDF (reference sequence). V was pared by 0 bases and J by 4 bases, with 9 bases between. This CDR3 has 14 amino acids. The CDR3 sequence: CATSRDPGVTEAFF. CDR3 in DNA: TGTGCCACCAGCAGAGATCCCGGGGTCACTGAAGCTTTCTTT.

This chain joins TRBV28 and TRBJ2-7, with TRBD2 as a possible D gene (6 bases). The CDR3 contains 14 residues. The V end was cut by 4 bases, the J end by 3 bases, with 13 bases between. Germline V gives CDR1 MDHEN, CDR2 SYDVKM. CDR3 in amino acids: CASSSTSGVYEQYF. The CDR3 region has the DNA TGTGCCAGCAGTTCTACCTCGGGGGTCTACGAGCAGTACTTC.

The genes are TRBV3-1 (or the pseudogene TRBV3-2) and TRBJ2-3; TRBD2 matches 9 bases. This CDR3 has 15 amino acids. Germline V gene lookup returns CDR1 LGHDT and CDR2 YNNKEL (reference sequence). J was trimmed by 6 bases and V by 3 bases; bases with no gene match: 7. CDR3 in DNA: TGTGCCAGCAGCCAGGGGCGGGGGGGCTTGGATACGCAGTATTTT. It is translated as CASSQGRGGLDTQYF.

The J gene is TRBJ1-2, the V gene TRBV24-1; a weak D match, TRBD1 (5 bases). Germline V gene data show CDR1 as KGHDR and CDR2 as SFDVKD. The V gene lost 2 bases and the J gene lost 4 bases, with 25 bases spanning the gap. This CDR3 has 19 residues. This chain's CDR3 is CATSDSIAPQPDSPYGYTF. The DNA for the CDR3 is TGTGCCACCAGTGATTCTATTGCTCCCCAACCAGACAGCCCCTATGGCTACACCTTC.

CDR3 region: CASSVATGSYNEQFF. DNA for the CDR3: TGTGCCAGCAGCGTTGCGACAGGGTCCTACAATGAGCAGTTCTTC. This rearrangement joins TRBV9 to TRBJ2-1, with 7 positions matching TRBD1. Germline assignment: CDR1 SGDLS and CDR2 YYNGEE. V shed 2 bases, J shed 1 base, and the junction held 3 bases outside the gene matches. The CDR3 contains 15 residues.

In its sample, this clone was seen once. The chain recombines TRBV24-1 with TRBJ2-2; tentatively, D is TRBD2 (6 bases). The V and J ends lost 4 bases and 0 bases respectively, with 14 bases between them. The germline V gene has CDR1 KGHDR and CDR2 SFDVKD. The CDR3 has 17 amino acids. The CDR3 here is CATSELPGLSNTGELFF. CDR3 DNA sequence: TGTGCCACCAGTGAGCTCCCGGGACTGTCGAACACCGGGGAGCTGTTTTTT.

The chain couples TRBV6-5 to TRBJ1-3; perhaps TRBD1 as D (6 bases). The CDR3 covers 15 residues. The germline gives CDR1 MNHEY, CDR2 SVGAGI. The V end lost 2 bases, the J end lost 2 bases, and 10 bases lay between the germline ends. The chain's CDR3 is CASSYGGRTGNTIYF. In DNA, the CDR3 is TGTGCCAGCAGTTACGGGGGCAGGACTGGAAACACCATATATTTT.

This clone has a single count. The chain joins TRBV5-1 to TRBJ2-2; 8 positions agree with TRBD1. This CDR3 contains 16 residues. Germline CDR1 and CDR2: SGHRS and YFSETQ. V lost 4 bases and J lost 1; bases outside the gene matches: 6. The CDR3 DNA reads as TGCGCCAGCAGCCGGGGACAGGTCCTGAACACCGGGGAGCTGTTTTTT. Translation gives CASSRGQVLNTGELFF.

J is TRBJ2-5 and V is TRBV6-5, with D tentatively TRBD2 (5 bases). Germline-derived CDR1 and CDR2 are MNHEY and SVGAGI. Deletions cut 4 bases from V and 2 bases from J, with 14 bases between. The CDR3 is 15 amino acids. The CDR3 nucleotides read TGTGCCAGCAGTTTGGGCTCTACGGGACAAGAGACCCAGTACTTC. Translating it yields CASSLGSTGQETQYF.

This sequence joins TRBV7-9 and TRBJ1-2; D is unclear. Germline lookup yields CDR1 SEHNR and CDR2 FQNEAQ (reference sequence). Trimming pared 1 base from V and 4 bases from J, leaving 10 bases between. The CDR3 has 14 amino acids. CDR3 bases: TGTGCCAGCAGCTTAGAGACACGGGGCTATGGCTACACCTTC. Encoded protein: CASSLETRGYGYTF.

The chain uses TRBV9 and TRBJ2-5; 8 bases line up with TRBD2. The germline V gene encodes CDR1 SGDLS and CDR2 YYNGEE. CDR3 length equals 15 residues. After removal of 0 bases from V and 3 bases from J, the junction contained 4 bases not matched to a gene. The CDR3 region is CASSVAPAGEETQYF. In nucleotides, the CDR3 is TGTGCCAGCAGCGTAGCCCCAGCGGGAGAAGAGACCCAGTACTTC.

The chain carries TRBV10-2 and TRBJ2-2, with no clear D. The length of the CDR3 is 14 residues. Germline V lookup: CDR1 WSHSY, CDR2 SAAADI. Trimming pared 6 bases from V and 6 bases from J, leaving 14 bases between. In DNA, the CDR3 is TGCGCCAGCAGGGGTATTTCAGAGGCCGGGGAGCTGTTTTTT. Translation: CASRGISEAGELFF.

This clone was seen more than once but under ten times. V and J are TRBV14 and TRBJ2-2; D may be TRBD1 (5 bases). CDR1 is SGHDN, CDR2 FVKESK, per germline. Trimming removed 6 bases at V and 5 bases at J, with 19 bases between. The CDR3 covers 16 residues. CDR3 in DNA: TGTGCCAGCAGTCCTACACCTCAGGGAATTACCGGGGAGCTGTTTTTT. It encodes CASSPTPQGITGELFF. The full variable domain, completed using reference TRBV14 and TRBJ2-2, is EAGVTQFPSHSVIEKGQTVTLRCDPISGHDNLYWYRRVMGKEIKFLLHFVKESKQDESGMPNNRFLAERTGGTYSTLKVQPAELEDSGVYFCASSPTPQGITGELFFGEGSRLTVL.

The chain couples TRBV5-4 to TRBJ1-5; D is possibly TRBD1 (6 bases). With 2 bases removed from V and 6 bases from J, the gap between germline ends came to 12 bases. Germline-derived CDR1 and CDR2 are SGHNT and YYREEE (reference sequence). The CDR3 sequence is 14 residues long. CDR3 nucleotide sequence: TGTGCCAGCAGCTTCGGGGGGGCGGGTCAGCCCCAGCATTTT. The encoded protein is CASSFGGAGQPQHF.

The genes are TRBV10-2 and TRBJ2-5; D possibly corresponds to TRBD1 (5 bases). The CDR3 sequence is 13 residues long. The germline gives CDR1 WSHSY, CDR2 SAAADI. V lost 1 base and J lost 5, with 8 bases in between. DNA of the CDR3: TGCGCCAGCAGTGAGTTCAACAGGGAGACCCAGTACTTC. Protein product: CASSEFNRETQYF.

This clone showed up just once. V is TRBV7-2 and J is TRBJ2-7; 11 positions agree with TRBD1. The V and J ends lost 5 bases and 3 bases, in that order; junction bases with no gene match: 6. CDR1 SGHTA and CDR2 FQGNSA come from the germline V gene. This CDR3 is built from 15 residues. The CDR3 loop is CASSMGQGVFYEQYF. In DNA, the CDR3 is TGTGCCAGCAGCATGGGACAGGGGGTATTCTACGAGCAGTACTTC.